The sequence of this TCR beta chain was determined in a study of vaccination and CD4 T cells after COVID-19. With respect to this clonotype: Its antigen is unidentified.

Sequenced with the Oncomine TCR Beta short-read assay was DNA taken from cultured CD4+ T cells. TCRdb re-derived calls from the PCR reads in MiXCR, one entry per CDR3 protein. The data contain roughly 18,000 distinct CDR3 sequences, approximately 57% of them seen just once; the ten biggest clones take up around 7.3%. The treatment here: roughly 11-day PBMC culture with coronavirus spike peptide pools or control peptides (ViraFEST assay). The germline V gene has CDR1 MNHEY and CDR2 SMNVEV (reference sequence). The V and J ends lost 0 bases and 8 bases, in that order; junction bases with no gene match: 2. The CDR3 sequence is 13 residues long.

V is TRBV27 and J is TRBJ1-2; 8 bases line up with TRBD1. The origin of this receptor is a human donor who had recovered from COVID-19. Sequencing used CD4+ T cells from blood, cultured in vitro, obtained before SARS-CoV-2 vaccination. This CDR3 is CASSLSRDRGYTF. The DNA for the CDR3 is TGTGCCAGCAGTTTATCCCGGGACAGGGGCTACACCTTC.